These T cell receptor beta chains were read from a single sample in a study of CD8 T cells in Susac syndrome. TCRdb itself ran the immunoSEQ multiplex PCR reads through MiXCR, one entry per CDR3 protein. The table lists 130,000 or so distinct CDR3 sequences, around 86% of them singletons. Sequenced: CD8+ T cells from PBMCs. The receptors were sampled from a human donor with multiple sclerosis. Both conserved end residues are part of each CDR3. Fields, in order: V gene, clone size, J gene, CDR3 protein. Not every row has a clone size; where given, it reads once, few, many or a size class.

TRBV18	.	TRBJ1-1	CASSLDRVGEAFF
TRBV6-2/TRBV6-3	.	TRBJ2-1	CASTGVQNNEQFF
TRBV13	.	TRBJ2-1	CASRINLGYNEQFF
TRBV4-1	.	TRBJ1-1	CASSQVEGAEAFF
TRBV15	.	TRBJ1-1	CATSRDFWGRENTEAFF
TRBV19	.	TRBJ1-1	CASRSGGEAEAFF
TRBV14	once	TRBJ2-1	CASSQTVTGTGRYEQFF
TRBV19	.	TRBJ1-1	CASSSSGTGNTEAFF
TRBV6-2/TRBV6-3	.	TRBJ2-1	CASSLAGAYNEQFF
TRBV7-9	.	TRBJ2-1	CAGSQKWTGTTTYNEQFF
TRBV20-1	.	TRBJ2-1	CSARDPEGQFF
TRBV2	.	TRBJ2-1	CASSDPGTPMENEQFF
TRBV20-1	.	TRBJ1-2	CSARAGPTYYGYTF
TRBV6-1	.	TRBJ2-7	CASRFGVEGAYEQYF
TRBV5-6	.	TRBJ2-1	CASSSIGLVNEQFF
TRBV12-3/TRBV12-4	.	TRBJ1-6	CASQSSYNSPLHF
TRBV6-1	.	TRBJ1-1	CASSEEWGAWAFF